This passage covers 28 T cell receptor beta chains from one sample sequenced in a study of PD-1 blockade in classical Hodgkin lymphoma. Using immunoSEQ multiplex PCR, the repertoire was profiled, and TCRdb retains in-frame clones only, with some absent. Of about 16,000 clones listed, over 60% are singletons. After autologous stem cell transplantation all patients relapsed, and prior brentuximab vedotin exposure differed between cohorts. Sequenced material: peripheral blood mononuclear cells (PBMCs), taken at baseline. The receptors come from a human donor with classical Hodgkin lymphoma.

V is TRBV25-1 and J is TRBJ2-1; TRBD2 matches at 9 bases. The CDR3 runs to 17 residues. The J segment lost 4 bases and the V segment lost 3 bases, leaving 10 bases of the junction unmatched. Germline lookup yields CDR1 MGHDK and CDR2 SYGVNS. CDR3 nucleotides: TGTGCCAGCAGTGAGAATTGGGCTAGCGGGACTTACAATGAGCAGTTCTTC. It translates to CASSENWASGTYNEQFF.

The chain has TRBV7-8 and TRBJ1-1; TRBD1 matches at 8 bases. The CDR3 is made up of 16 amino acids. With 3 bases clipped from V and 4 bases from J, the junction kept 10 bases outside the gene matches. The germline gives CDR1 SGHVS, CDR2 FQNEAQ. CDR3 in amino acids: CASSFLQGAFFTEAFF. The CDR3 DNA is TGTGCCAGCAGCTTTTTGCAGGGGGCGTTTTTCACTGAAGCTTTCTTT.

By sample fraction, this clone is medium-sized. Other nucleotide sequences in the sample specify the same CDR3. The chain carries TRBV2 and TRBJ2-2; D is uncertain. Germline lookup yields CDR1 SNHLY and CDR2 FYNNEI. V was trimmed by 6 bases and J by 6 bases, leaving 8 bases between them. The CDR3 sequence is 12 residues long. CDR3 in DNA: TGTGCCAGCAGCGTGGAGCCCGGGGAGCTGTTTTTT. Translating gives CASSVEPGELFF.

By proportion, this clone is medium-sized. This CDR3 is CASETRRGDTQYF. The CDR3 nucleotides are TGTGCCAGCGAGACACGGCGGGGAGATACGCAGTATTTT. The genes are TRBV7-9 and TRBJ2-3; perhaps TRBD2 as D (6 bases). The CDR3 is 13 amino acids. Trimming took off 8 bases at V and 5 bases at J, with 14 bases between the two ends. Germline lookup yields CDR1 SEHNR and CDR2 FQNEAQ (reference sequence).

The rearrangement links TRBV27 to TRBJ2-1; 9 bases agree with TRBD1. CDR3 length equals 15 residues. Germline V CDR1 and CDR2: MNHEY, SMNVEV (reference sequence). The junction had 8 bases not matched to a gene; V was cut back by 4 bases and J by 7 bases. The chain's CDR3 is CASSSPDRGGNEQFF. The CDR3 DNA is TGTGCCAGCAGTTCGCCGGACAGGGGCGGTAATGAGCAGTTCTTC.

CDR3 coding DNA: TGTGCCAGCAGCTTACCTCTCGCCTTCGGACGTGACAATGAGCAGTTCTTC. As protein: CASSLPLAFGRDNEQFF. This chain connects TRBV7-9 to TRBJ2-1; no firm D call. V lost 2 bases, J lost 5 bases, and 19 bases lay in between. The CDR3 runs 17 residues. Germline lookup yields CDR1 SEHNR and CDR2 FQNEAQ (reference sequence). Together with reference TRBV7-9 and TRBJ2-1, the CDR3 gives the full variable domain: DTGVSQNPRHKITKRGQNVTFRCDPISEHNRLYWYRQTLGQGPEFLTYFQNEAQLEKSRLLSDRFSAERPKGSFSTLEIQRTEQGDSAMYLCASSLPLAFGRDNEQFFGPGTRLTVL.

In its sample, this clone ranks as medium-sized. The chain is built from TRBV6-5 and TRBJ1-4; D gene uncertain. Trimming cost V 2 bases and J 8 bases, with 9 bases left between them. Germline V gives CDR1 MNHEY, CDR2 SVGAGI. There are 13 residues in the CDR3. Here the CDR3 reads CASSYGGEEKLFF. The CDR3 DNA reads TGTGCCAGCAGTTACGGTGGAGAGGAAAAACTGTTTTTT.

There are a few counts of this clone. The chain joins TRBV19 to TRBJ1-2, with unresolved D. The CDR3 runs to 16 residues. The V end was cut by 2 bases, the J end by 2 bases, with 15 bases between. Germline CDR1 and CDR2: LNHDA and SQIVND (reference sequence). CDR3 in amino acids: CASSITAFTFNYGYTF. CDR3 DNA: TGTGCCAGTAGTATAACGGCCTTTACCTTCAACTATGGCTACACCTTC.

The V call is TRBV28, the J call TRBJ1-2; TRBD1 matches at 7 bases. Per the germline V gene, CDR1 is MDHEN and CDR2 is SYDVKM. V dropped 7 bases and J dropped 4; count of bases not matched to a gene: 18. This CDR3 has 17 amino acids. CDR3 protein: CASNFGTELSYFYGYTF. CDR3 DNA sequence: TGTGCCAGCAATTTCGGGACAGAGCTTTCCTACTTCTATGGCTACACCTTC.

A few counts support this clone. The J gene is TRBJ1-5, the V gene TRBV19, with TRBD1 matching over 7 bases. Germline V gene sequence: CDR1 LNHDA, CDR2 SQIVND (reference sequence). With 4 bases clipped from V and 0 bases from J, the junction kept 9 bases outside the gene matches. This CDR3 has 17 residues. DNA of the CDR3: TGTGCCAGTAGTAACAGGGGATTGGAATATAGCAATCAGCCCCAGCATTTT. Its translation: CASSNRGLEYSNQPQHF.

V is TRBV14 and J is TRBJ2-7; D is unresolved. Germline CDR1 reads SGHDN; CDR2 reads FVKESK. V dropped 0 bases and J dropped 1 base, with 10 bases sitting between them. CDR3 size: 15 residues. The chain's CDR3 is CASSQDISRSYEQYF. In DNA, the CDR3 is TGTGCCAGCAGCCAAGATATTAGCCGGTCCTACGAGCAGTACTTC.

The J gene is TRBJ1-2, the V gene TRBV2; D unclear. V was pared by 2 bases and J by 7 bases, with 17 bases between. Germline loops: CDR1 SNHLY, CDR2 FYNNEI. The CDR3 length is 15 residues. CDR3 sequence: CASSERALDQSGYTF. CDR3 bases: TGTGCCAGCAGTGAACGGGCCTTGGATCAATCTGGCTACACCTTC.

The chain's CDR3 is CASSLVGTYYEQYF. CDR3 sequence (DNA): TGTGCCAGCAGCTTGGTGGGGACTTACTACGAGCAGTACTTC. The chain couples TRBV5-6 to TRBJ2-7, with D perhaps matching TRBD2 (6 bases). Germline V gene lookup returns CDR1 SGHDT and CDR2 YYEEEE. Trimming removed 0 bases at V and 3 bases at J, with 10 bases between. The CDR3 consists of 14 residues.

The CDR3 nucleotides read TGTGCCAGCAGCTTCCAGGGAACAGATACGCAGTATTTT. Translation: CASSFQGTDTQYF. The V call is TRBV27, the J call TRBJ2-3, with D perhaps matching TRBD1 (5 bases). This CDR3 comprises 13 residues. Trimming cost V 6 bases and J 3 bases, with 10 bases left between them. The V gene's germline CDR1 is MNHEY and CDR2 SMNVEV (reference sequence).

This sequence joins TRBV9 and TRBJ2-5; D is undetermined. Germline V gene lookup returns CDR1 SGDLS and CDR2 YYNGEE. V shed 4 bases and J shed 2 bases, with 12 bases lying between them. CDR3 length equals 14 residues. This CDR3 reads CASSPLTRQETQYF. CDR3 nucleotide sequence: TGTGCCAGCAGCCCCCTGACGAGACAAGAGACCCAGTACTTC. The whole variable domain, remainder taken from reference TRBV9 and TRBJ2-5, is DSGVTQTPKHLITATGQRVTLRCSPRSGDLSVYWYQQSLDQGLQFLIQYYNGEERAKGNILERFSAQQFPDLHSELNLSSLELGDSALYFCASSPLTRQETQYFGPGTRLLVL.

V and J are TRBV7-2 and TRBJ2-3; TRBD2 aligns across 9 bases. The CDR3 runs to 17 residues. Losses at the gene ends were 0 bases for V and 6 bases for J; bases not matched to a gene: 10. From germline, CDR1 is SGHTA and CDR2 FQGNSA. The CDR3 bases are TGTGCCAGCAGCTTAGCCCCCCCGGGGACTAGCATGGATACGCAGTATTTT. Protein product: CASSLAPPGTSMDTQYF.

CDR3 sequence reads: CASSLWERPSSTDTQYF. CDR3 coding DNA: TGTGCCAGCAGTTTATGGGAGCGTCCCTCTAGCACAGATACGCAGTATTTT. This rearrangement joins TRBV27 to TRBJ2-3, with a weak D call TRBD2 (5 bases). The CDR3 extends over 17 amino acids. Per the germline V gene, CDR1 is MNHEY and CDR2 is SMNVEV (reference sequence). Deletions cut 1 base from V and 0 bases from J, with 14 bases between.

The rearrangement links TRBV30 to TRBJ1-6; 8 positions agree with TRBD1. V lost 8 bases and J lost 10; bases outside the gene matches: 7. The CDR3 sequence is 12 residues long. Germline V lookup: CDR1 GTSNPN, CDR2 SVGIG (reference sequence). The CDR3 loop is CAQDRGRSPLHF. CDR3 sequence (DNA): TGTGCCCAAGACAGGGGACGGTCACCCCTCCACTTT.

The V and J genes are TRBV9 and TRBJ1-2; D possibly corresponds to TRBD1 (5 bases). The germline CDR1 and CDR2 sequences are SGDLS and YYNGEE. V lost 2 bases, J lost 6 bases, and 11 bases lay in between. The CDR3 runs 13 residues. The CDR3 loop reads CASSVGTLDGYTF. CDR3 in DNA: TGTGCCAGCAGCGTCGGGACGTTGGATGGCTACACCTTC. Filled out from reference TRBV9 and TRBJ1-2, the complete variable domain reads DSGVTQTPKHLITATGQRVTLRCSPRSGDLSVYWYQQSLDQGLQFLIQYYNGEERAKGNILERFSAQQFPDLHSELNLSSLELGDSALYFCASSVGTLDGYTFGSGTRLTVV.

The gene calls are TRBV19 and TRBJ2-3, with 12 positions matching TRBD2. V dropped 9 bases and J dropped 1; count of bases not matched to a gene: 2. The CDR3 covers 14 residues. Germline lookup yields CDR1 LNHDA and CDR2 SQIVND (reference sequence). CDR3 DNA sequence: TGTGCCAGCGGACTAGCGGGGCGCACAGATACGCAGTATTTT. Amino acid sequence: CASGLAGRTDTQYF.

The chain has TRBV4-2 and TRBJ1-2; D perhaps matches TRBD1 (5 bases). Trimming cost V 0 bases and J 7 bases, with 21 bases left between them. Germline assignment: CDR1 LGHNA and CDR2 YNFKEQ. CDR3 length: 17 amino acids. CDR3 sequence (DNA): TGTGCCAGCAGCCAAGAAGGAAGGGGAGAGGCCTTCTGTGGCTACACCTTC. The encoded protein is CASSQEGRGEAFCGYTF.

V is TRBV2 and J is TRBJ2-3; D is undetermined. CDR1 is SNHLY and CDR2 is FYNNEI in the germline V gene. The germline V and J ends were trimmed by 6 bases and 2 bases, with 9 bases remaining between them. The CDR3 runs to 13 residues. The CDR3 region has the DNA TGTGCCAGCAGCGCTGAGTACACAGATACGCAGTATTTT. It encodes CASSAEYTDTQYF.

This clone came up a few times. The V gene is TRBV6-1, the J gene TRBJ2-3, with D hard to call. The CDR3 is made up of 15 amino acids. CDR1 MNHNS and CDR2 SASEGT come from the germline V gene. The V end lost 0 bases, the J end lost 1 base, and 8 bases lay between the germline ends. CDR3 loop: CASSEAGFRTDTQYF. The CDR3 coding sequence is TGTGCCAGCAGTGAAGCAGGGTTCCGCACAGATACGCAGTATTTT.

The chain combines TRBV11-2 with TRBJ2-6; 11 bases are shared with TRBD1. V trimming: 2 bases; J trimming: 4 bases; junction bases outside the gene matches: 4. This CDR3 spans 17 amino acids. CDR1 and CDR2 from the germline V gene are SGHAT and FQNNGV. This CDR3 reads CASSLWTGGSGANVLTF. Here the CDR3 DNA reads TGTGCCAGCAGCTTATGGACAGGGGGCTCAGGGGCCAACGTCCTGACTTTC.

The V call is TRBV11-3, the J call TRBJ2-1; no firm D call. This CDR3 contains 15 residues. The V gene's germline CDR1 is SGHNT and CDR2 YENEEA. V shed 0 bases and J shed 7 bases, with 13 bases lying between them. CDR3 region: CASSLDLTDGNEQFF. The CDR3 region has the DNA TGTGCCAGCAGCTTAGATTTGACCGATGGGAATGAGCAGTTCTTC.

This clone was observed a few times. The V gene is TRBV4-1, the J gene TRBJ2-7, with D possibly being TRBD1 or TRBD2 (5 bases each). The CDR3 consists of 15 residues. The germline V gene encodes CDR1 MGHRA and CDR2 YSYEKL. V shed 3 bases and J shed 4 bases, with 16 bases lying between them. The CDR3 sequence: CASSQSGGGRYEQYF. The CDR3 nucleotides are TGCGCCAGCAGCCAGTCCGGTGGGGGACGATACGAGCAGTACTTC.

V gene TRBV6-1 combines with J gene TRBJ2-7; 13 bases map to TRBD2. Germline CDR1 is MNHNS and CDR2 is SASEGT. V was clipped by 1 base and J by 2 bases; unmatched bases: 5. CDR3 length: 17 amino acids. This chain's CDR3 is CASSEGGLAGSTYEQYF. CDR3 in DNA: TGTGCCAGCAGTGAAGGGGGACTAGCGGGAAGCACCTACGAGCAGTACTTC.

For this clone: The sample contains more than one DNA sequence encoding this CDR3. The genes are TRBV5-1 and TRBJ2-7; weak D call: TRBD1 (5 bases). The CDR3 covers 12 residues. Germline V lookup: CDR1 SGHRS, CDR2 YFSETQ. V was trimmed by 1 base and J by 7 bases, leaving 9 bases between them. This CDR3 reads CASSLRGLEQYF. The CDR3 DNA reads as TGCGCCAGCAGCTTGAGGGGTTTGGAGCAGTACTTC.